The clone carrying this T cell receptor (beta chain) turned up a few times. No antigen is known for it. The data derive from a study of beta chain features in type 1 diabetes. As for the study in general: Comparable age, gender and cell yields were observed in patients relative to healthy donors. General observations from the study: It was among patients, rather than healthy donors, that naive, central memory and Treg TCRB repertoires appeared more similar.

All of the isolated RNA was reverse transcribed, so expressed TCRB transcripts were sequenced. TCRdb keeps only in-frame clones here, not all; method: immunoSEQ multiplex PCR. The sample holds about 620,000 clones, roughly 15% seen once. Sorting that relied on CD45RO/CCR7/CD25/CD127/CD95/CD27 yielded CD4+ naive, central memory, regulatory and stem cell-like memory cells. The length of the CDR3 is 14 residues. CDR1 is KGHSH and CDR2 is LQKENI in the germline V gene. The V and J ends lost 4 bases and 7 bases respectively, with 16 bases between them. The origin of this receptor is a young man in good health. Sequenced material: naive CD4+ T cells from blood. The V gene is TRBV18, the J gene TRBJ1-1; D remains unclear. This chain's CDR3 is CASSRNPAGSEAFF. CDR3 nucleotide sequence: TGTGCCAGCTCACGGAACCCGGCGGGCAGTGAAGCTTTCTTT.